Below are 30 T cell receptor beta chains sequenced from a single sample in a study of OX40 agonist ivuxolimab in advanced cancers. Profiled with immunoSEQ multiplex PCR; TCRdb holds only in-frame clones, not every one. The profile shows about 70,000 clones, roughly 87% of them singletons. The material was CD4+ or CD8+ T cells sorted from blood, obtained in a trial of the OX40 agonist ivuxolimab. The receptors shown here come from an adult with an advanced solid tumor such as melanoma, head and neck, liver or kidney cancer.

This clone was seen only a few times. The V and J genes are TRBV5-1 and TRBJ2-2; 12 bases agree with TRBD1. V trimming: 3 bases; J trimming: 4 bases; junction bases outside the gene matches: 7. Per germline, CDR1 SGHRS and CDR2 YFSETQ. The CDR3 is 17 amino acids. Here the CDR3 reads CASSWGPGQGATGELFF. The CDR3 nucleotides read TGCGCCAGCAGCTGGGGACCGGGACAGGGGGCCACCGGGGAGCTGTTTTTT.

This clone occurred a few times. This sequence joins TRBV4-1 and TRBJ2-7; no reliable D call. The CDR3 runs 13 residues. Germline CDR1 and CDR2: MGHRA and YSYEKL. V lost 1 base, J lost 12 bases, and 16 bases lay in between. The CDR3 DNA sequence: TGCGCCAGCAGCCAAGTGGCGAGCGCGTCCTTGTACTTC. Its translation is CASSQVASASLYF.

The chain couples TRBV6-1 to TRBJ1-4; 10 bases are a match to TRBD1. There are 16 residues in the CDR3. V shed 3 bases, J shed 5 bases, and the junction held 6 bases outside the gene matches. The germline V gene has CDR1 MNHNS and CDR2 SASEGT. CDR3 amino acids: CASSEGQGFDNEKLFF. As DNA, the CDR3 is TGTGCCAGCAGTGAGGGACAGGGGTTTGACAATGAAAAACTGTTTTTT.

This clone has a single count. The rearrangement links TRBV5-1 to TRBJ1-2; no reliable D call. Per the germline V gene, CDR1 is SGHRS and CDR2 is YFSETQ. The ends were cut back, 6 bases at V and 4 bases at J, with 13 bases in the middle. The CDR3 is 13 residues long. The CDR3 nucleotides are TGCGCCAGCAAAACCGGCCAGATCTATGGCTACACCTTC. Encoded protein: CASKTGQIYGYTF.

This CDR3 is CASSYPPTGNYGYTF. CDR3 nucleotide sequence: TGTGCCAGCAGTTACCCCCCTACAGGGAACTATGGCTACACCTTC. The chain is built from TRBV6-6 and TRBJ1-2, with D maybe TRBD1 (6 bases). In germline, CDR1 is MNHNY, CDR2 SVGAGI (reference sequence). V was trimmed by 2 bases and J by 2 bases, leaving 12 bases between them. This CDR3 region has 15 residues.

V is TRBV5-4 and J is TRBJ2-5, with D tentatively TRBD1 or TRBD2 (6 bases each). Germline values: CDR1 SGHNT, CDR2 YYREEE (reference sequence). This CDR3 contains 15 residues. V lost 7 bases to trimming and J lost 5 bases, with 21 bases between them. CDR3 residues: CASHRGGRQGETQYF. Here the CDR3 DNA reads TGTGCCAGCCACAGAGGGGGGCGTCAGGGGGAGACCCAGTACTTC.

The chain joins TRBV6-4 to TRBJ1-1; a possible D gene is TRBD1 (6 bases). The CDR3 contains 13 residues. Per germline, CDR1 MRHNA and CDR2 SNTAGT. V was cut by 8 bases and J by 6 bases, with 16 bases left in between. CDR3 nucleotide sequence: TGTGCCAGCGGCAACAGGGAAGGGTCTGAAGCTTTCTTT. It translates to CASGNREGSEAFF.

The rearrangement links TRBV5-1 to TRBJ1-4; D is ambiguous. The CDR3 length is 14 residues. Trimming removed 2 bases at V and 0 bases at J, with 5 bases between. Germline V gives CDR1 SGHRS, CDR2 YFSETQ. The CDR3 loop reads CASSFRPTNEKLFF. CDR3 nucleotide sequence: TGCGCCAGCAGCTTCAGGCCAACTAATGAAAAACTGTTTTTT. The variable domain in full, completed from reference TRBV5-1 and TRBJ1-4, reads KAGVTQTPRYLIKTRGQQVTLSCSPISGHRSVSWYQQTPGQGLQFLFEYFSETQRNKGNFPGRFSGRQFSNSRSEMNVSTLELGDSALYLCASSFRPTNEKLFFGSGTQLSVL.

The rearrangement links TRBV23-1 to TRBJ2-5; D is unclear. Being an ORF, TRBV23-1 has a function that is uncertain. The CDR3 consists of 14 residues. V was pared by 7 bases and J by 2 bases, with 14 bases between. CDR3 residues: CASMSTPRQETQYF. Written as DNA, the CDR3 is TGCGCCAGCATGAGTACCCCGAGGCAAGAGACCCAGTACTTC.

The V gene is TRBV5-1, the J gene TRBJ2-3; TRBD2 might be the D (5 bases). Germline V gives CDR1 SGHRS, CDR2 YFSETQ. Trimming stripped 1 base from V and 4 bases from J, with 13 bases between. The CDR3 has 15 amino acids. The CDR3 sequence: CASSLRPGIADTQYF. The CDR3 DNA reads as TGCGCCAGCAGCTTGCGGCCCGGGATCGCAGATACGCAGTATTTT.

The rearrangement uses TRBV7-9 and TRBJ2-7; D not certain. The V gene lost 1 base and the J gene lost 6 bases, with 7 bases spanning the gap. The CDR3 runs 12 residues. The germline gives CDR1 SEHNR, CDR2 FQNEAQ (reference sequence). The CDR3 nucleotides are TGTGCCAGCAGCTTAGGTCTCGGCGAGCAGTACTTC. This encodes CASSLGLGEQYF.

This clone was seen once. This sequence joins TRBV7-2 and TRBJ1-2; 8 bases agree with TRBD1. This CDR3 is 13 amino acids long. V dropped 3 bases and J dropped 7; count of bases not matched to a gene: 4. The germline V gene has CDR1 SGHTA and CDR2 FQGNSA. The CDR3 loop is CASSFGTGRGYTF. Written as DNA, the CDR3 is TGTGCCAGCAGCTTCGGGACAGGACGTGGCTACACCTTC. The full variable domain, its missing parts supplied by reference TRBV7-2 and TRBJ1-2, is GAGVSQSPSNKVTEKGKDVELRCDPISGHTALYWYRQSLGQGLEFLIYFQGNSAPDKSGLPSDRFSAERTGGSVSTLTIQRTQQEDSAVYLCASSFGTGRGYTFGSGTRLTVV.

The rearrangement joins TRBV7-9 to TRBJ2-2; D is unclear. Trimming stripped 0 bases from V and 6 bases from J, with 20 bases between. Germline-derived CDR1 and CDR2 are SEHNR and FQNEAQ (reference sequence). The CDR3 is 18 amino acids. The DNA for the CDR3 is TGTGCCAGCAGCTTAGCCTCCGGCAGTTCAGTGGTGCCCGGGGAGCTGTTTTTT. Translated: CASSLASGSSVVPGELFF.

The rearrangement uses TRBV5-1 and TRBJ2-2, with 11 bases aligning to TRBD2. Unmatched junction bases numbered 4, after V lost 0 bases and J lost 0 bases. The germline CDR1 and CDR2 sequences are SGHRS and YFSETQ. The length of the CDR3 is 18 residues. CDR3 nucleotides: TGCGCCAGCAGCTTGGGTGGACTAGCGGGTTCGAACACCGGGGAGCTGTTTTTT. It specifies CASSLGGLAGSNTGELFF.

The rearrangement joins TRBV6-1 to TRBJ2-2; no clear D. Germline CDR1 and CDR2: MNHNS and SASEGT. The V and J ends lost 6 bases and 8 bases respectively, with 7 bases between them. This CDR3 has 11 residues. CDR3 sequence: CASRGWGELFF. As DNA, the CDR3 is TGTGCCAGCAGGGGGTGGGGGGAGCTGTTTTTT.

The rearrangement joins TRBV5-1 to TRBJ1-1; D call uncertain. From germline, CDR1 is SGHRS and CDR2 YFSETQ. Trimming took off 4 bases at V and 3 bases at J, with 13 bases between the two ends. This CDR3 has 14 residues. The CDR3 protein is CASSPPKEDTEAFF. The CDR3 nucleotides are TGCGCCAGCAGCCCTCCGAAGGAGGACACTGAAGCTTTCTTT. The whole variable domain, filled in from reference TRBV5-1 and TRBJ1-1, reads KAGVTQTPRYLIKTRGQQVTLSCSPISGHRSVSWYQQTPGQGLQFLFEYFSETQRNKGNFPGRFSGRQFSNSRSEMNVSTLELGDSALYLCASSPPKEDTEAFFGQGTRLTVV.

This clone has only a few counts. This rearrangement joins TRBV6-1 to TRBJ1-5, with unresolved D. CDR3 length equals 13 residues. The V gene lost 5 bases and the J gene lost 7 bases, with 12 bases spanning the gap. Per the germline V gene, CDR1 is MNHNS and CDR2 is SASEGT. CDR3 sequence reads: CASSSPVVQPQHF. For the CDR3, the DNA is TGTGCCAGCAGTAGCCCCGTGGTCCAGCCCCAGCATTTT.

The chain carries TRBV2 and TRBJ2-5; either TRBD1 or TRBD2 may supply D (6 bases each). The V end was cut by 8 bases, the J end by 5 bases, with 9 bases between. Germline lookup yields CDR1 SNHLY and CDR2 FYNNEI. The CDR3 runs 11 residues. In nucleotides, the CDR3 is TGTGCCAGCCGGAGGGGGGAGACCCAGTACTTC. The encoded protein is CASRRGETQYF.

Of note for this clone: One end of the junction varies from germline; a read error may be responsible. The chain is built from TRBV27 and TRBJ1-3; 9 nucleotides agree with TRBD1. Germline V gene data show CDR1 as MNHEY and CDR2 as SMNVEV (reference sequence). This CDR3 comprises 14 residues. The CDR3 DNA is TGTGTCAGCAGTGAGACAGGGGGAGGAAACACCATATATTTT. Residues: CVSSETGGGNTIYF.

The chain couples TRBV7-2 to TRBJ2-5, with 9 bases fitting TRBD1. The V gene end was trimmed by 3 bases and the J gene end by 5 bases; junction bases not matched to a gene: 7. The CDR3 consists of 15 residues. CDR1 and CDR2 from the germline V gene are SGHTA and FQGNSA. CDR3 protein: CASSLGDRVRETQYF. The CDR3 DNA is TGTGCCAGCAGCTTGGGGGACAGGGTGCGGGAGACCCAGTACTTC.

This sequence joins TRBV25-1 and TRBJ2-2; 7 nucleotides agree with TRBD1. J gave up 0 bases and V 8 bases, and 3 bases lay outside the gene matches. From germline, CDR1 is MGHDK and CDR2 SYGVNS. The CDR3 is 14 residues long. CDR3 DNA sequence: TGTGCCAGCCGGGACAGCACGAACACCGGGGAGCTGTTTTTT. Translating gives CASRDSTNTGELFF. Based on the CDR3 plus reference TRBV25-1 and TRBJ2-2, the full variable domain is EADIYQTPRYLVIGTGKKITLECSQTMGHDKMYWYQQDPGMELHLIHYSYGVNSTEKGDLSSESTVSRIRTEHFPLTLESARPSHTSQYLCASRDSTNTGELFFGEGSRLTVL.

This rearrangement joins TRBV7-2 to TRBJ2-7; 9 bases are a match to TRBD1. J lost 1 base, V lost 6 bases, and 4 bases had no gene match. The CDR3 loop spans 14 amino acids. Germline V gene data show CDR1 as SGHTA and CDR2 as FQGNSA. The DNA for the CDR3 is TGTGCCAGCAGGCAGACAGGGGGATCCTACGAGCAGTACTTC. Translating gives CASRQTGGSYEQYF. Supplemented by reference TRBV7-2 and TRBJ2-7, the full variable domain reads GAGVSQSPSNKVTEKGKDVELRCDPISGHTALYWYRQSLGQGLEFLIYFQGNSAPDKSGLPSDRFSAERTGGSVSTLTIQRTQQEDSAVYLCASRQTGGSYEQYFGPGTRLTVT.

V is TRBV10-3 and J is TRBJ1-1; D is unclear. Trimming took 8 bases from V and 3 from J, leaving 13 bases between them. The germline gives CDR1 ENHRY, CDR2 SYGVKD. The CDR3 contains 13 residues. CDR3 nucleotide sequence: TGTGCCATCGGTGTGGCGGTGGACACTGAAGCTTTCTTT. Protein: CAIGVAVDTEAFF.

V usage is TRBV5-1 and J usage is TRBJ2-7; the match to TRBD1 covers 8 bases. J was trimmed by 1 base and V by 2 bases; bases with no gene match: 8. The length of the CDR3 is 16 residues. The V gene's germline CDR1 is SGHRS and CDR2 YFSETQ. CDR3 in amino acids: CASSLIKGTGSYEQYF. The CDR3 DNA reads TGCGCCAGCAGCTTAATAAAGGGGACAGGATCCTACGAGCAGTACTTC.

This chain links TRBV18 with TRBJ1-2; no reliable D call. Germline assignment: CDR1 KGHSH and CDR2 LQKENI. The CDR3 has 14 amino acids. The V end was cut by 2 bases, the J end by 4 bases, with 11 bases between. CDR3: CASSPGYRVYGYTF. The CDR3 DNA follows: TGTGCCAGCTCACCAGGTTATAGGGTCTATGGCTACACCTTC. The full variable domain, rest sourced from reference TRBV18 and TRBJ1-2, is NAGVMQNPRHLVRRRGQEARLRCSPMKGHSHVYWYRQLPEEGLKFMVYLQKENIIDESGMPKERFSAEFPKEGPSILRIQQVVRGDSAAYFCASSPGYRVYGYTFGSGTRLTVV.

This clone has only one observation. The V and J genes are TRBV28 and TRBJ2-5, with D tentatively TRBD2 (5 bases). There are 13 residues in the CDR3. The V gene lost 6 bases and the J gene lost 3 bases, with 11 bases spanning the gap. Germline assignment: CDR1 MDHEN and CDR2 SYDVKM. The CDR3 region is CASREVDKETQYF. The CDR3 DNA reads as TGTGCCAGCAGGGAGGTCGATAAAGAGACCCAGTACTTC.

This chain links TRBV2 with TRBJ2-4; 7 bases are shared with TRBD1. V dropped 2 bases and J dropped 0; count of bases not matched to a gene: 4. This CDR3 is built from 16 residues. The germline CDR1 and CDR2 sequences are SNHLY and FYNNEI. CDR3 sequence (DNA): TGTGCCAGCAGTGAAACAGGGGCGCTAGCCAAAAACATTCAGTACTTC. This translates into CASSETGALAKNIQYF.

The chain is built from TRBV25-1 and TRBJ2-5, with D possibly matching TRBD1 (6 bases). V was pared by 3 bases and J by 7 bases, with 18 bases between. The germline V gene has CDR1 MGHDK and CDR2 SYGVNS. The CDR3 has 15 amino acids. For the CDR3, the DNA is TGTGCCAGCAGTGACGACAGGCATCACGGAAGGACCCAGTACTTC. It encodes CASSDDRHHGRTQYF.

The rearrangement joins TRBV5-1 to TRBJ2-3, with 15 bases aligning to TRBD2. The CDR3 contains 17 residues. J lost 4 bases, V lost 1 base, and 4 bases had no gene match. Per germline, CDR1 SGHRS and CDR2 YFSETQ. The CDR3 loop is CASSLTGLAGGADTQYF. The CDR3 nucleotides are TGCGCCAGCAGCTTGACGGGACTAGCGGGGGGCGCAGATACGCAGTATTTT.

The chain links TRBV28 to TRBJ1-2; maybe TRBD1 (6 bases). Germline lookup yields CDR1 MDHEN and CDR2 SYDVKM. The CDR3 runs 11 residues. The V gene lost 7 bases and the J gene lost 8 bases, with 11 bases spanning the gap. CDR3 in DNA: TGTGCCAGCAATAGGGGGGCCGGCTACACCTTC. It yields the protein CASNRGAGYTF.